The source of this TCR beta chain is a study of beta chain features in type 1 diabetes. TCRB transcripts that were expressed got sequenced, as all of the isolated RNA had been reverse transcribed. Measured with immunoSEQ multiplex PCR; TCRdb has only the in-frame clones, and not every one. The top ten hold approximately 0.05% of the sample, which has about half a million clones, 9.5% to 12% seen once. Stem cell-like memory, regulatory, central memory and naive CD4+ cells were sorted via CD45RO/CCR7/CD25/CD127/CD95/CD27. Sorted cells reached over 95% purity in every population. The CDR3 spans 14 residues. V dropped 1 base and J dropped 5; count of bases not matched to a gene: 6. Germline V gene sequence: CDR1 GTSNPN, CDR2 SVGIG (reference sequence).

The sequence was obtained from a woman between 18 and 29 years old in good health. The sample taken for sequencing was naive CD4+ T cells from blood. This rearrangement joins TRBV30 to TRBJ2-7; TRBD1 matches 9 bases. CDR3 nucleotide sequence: TGTGCCTGGAGTGCCGGGACAGGGAGCCACGAGCAGTACTTC. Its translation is CAWSAGTGSHEQYF.